This T cell receptor (beta chain) was sequenced in a study of cytomegalovirus exposure and HLA in healthy donors. Produced via immunoSEQ multiplex PCR; TCRdb's table is partial and in-frame only. Among roughly 350,000 clones listed, roughly 85% were seen once. A note on this clone: The antigen is undetermined.

Study-wide points: Most sequenced TCRs were rare (though some public TCRs occurred in many donors).

This CDR3 is 12 amino acids long. The V end lost 11 bases, the J end lost 11 bases, and 21 bases lay between the germline ends. Germline V gene sequence: CDR1 ENHRY, CDR2 SYGVKD. The chain carries TRBV10-3 and TRBJ1-1, with a weak D call TRBD1 (6 bases). Sequencing input: PBMCs. The source is a woman aged 18-30 years in good health and CMV-seronegative. The CDR3 coding sequence is TGTGCCGTACGACCTTTGGGGGGGCAGGCTTTCTTT. This translates into CAVRPLGGQAFF.